These 5 T cell receptor beta chains originate from one sample sequenced in a study of cytomegalovirus exposure and HLA in healthy donors. Use of 60 Vbeta and 13 Jbeta primers characterized the PCR. Sequenced by immunoSEQ multiplex PCR; TCRdb stores in-frame clones only, minus some. The data contain roughly 120,000 clones, around 74% of them singletons. The sample taken for sequencing was PBMCs. These receptor sequences come from a man aged 40-49 years in good health and CMV-seropositive.

This sequence joins TRBV6-4 and TRBJ1-1; the D is unclear. The CDR3 totals 11 residues. Germline CDR1 is MRHNA and CDR2 is SNTAGT. V was cut by 6 bases and J by 10 bases, with 12 bases left in between. The CDR3 loop is CASSPPTSAFF. The DNA of the CDR3 is TGTGCCAGCAGCCCCCCTACGTCAGCTTTCTTT.

The chain links TRBV13 to TRBJ2-5; D not resolved. The DNA end is more similar to TRBJ2-7, so the J call may be wrong. The CDR3 runs to 13 residues. Germline V gene data show CDR1 as PRHDT and CDR2 as FYEKMQ (reference sequence). CDR3: CASSSQRGYEQYF. The DNA for the CDR3 is TGTGCCAGCAGCTCGCAGAGAGGTTACGAGCAGTACTTC.

This clone was seen just once. This chain connects TRBV7-9 to TRBJ1-2; 7 nucleotides align to TRBD1. CDR1 and CDR2 from the germline V gene are SEHNR and FQNEAQ (reference sequence). J gave up 7 bases and V 0 bases, and 5 bases lay outside the gene matches. The CDR3 runs to 14 residues. The CDR3 region is CASSLAHRGGGYTF. The DNA of the CDR3 is TGTGCCAGCAGCTTAGCACACAGGGGTGGTGGCTACACCTTC.

The gene calls are TRBV9 and TRBJ1-2, with 7 nucleotides matching TRBD1. Looked up from germline, CDR1 is SGDLS and CDR2 is YYNGEE. With 0 bases clipped from V and 5 bases from J, the junction kept 7 bases outside the gene matches. The CDR3 is 15 residues long. CDR3 in amino acids: CASSVDSGQRYGYTF. In DNA, the CDR3 is TGTGCCAGCAGCGTAGATTCGGGACAGAGATATGGCTACACCTTC.

This clone was counted only a few times. This chain links TRBV19 with TRBJ1-5, with 9 bases aligning to TRBD1. V gave up 6 bases and J gave up 4 bases; unmatched junction bases: 10. The length of the CDR3 is 16 residues. Germline-derived CDR1 and CDR2 are LNHDA and SQIVND (reference sequence). CDR3 bases: TGTGCCAGTAGCCGGACCACAGGGGGCGAGAATCAGCCCCAGCATTTT. Translating it yields CASSRTTGGENQPQHF.